Following are 32 T cell receptor beta chains from one sample sequenced in a study of identifying expanded T cells in peripheral blood. Profiling relied on immunoSEQ multiplex PCR, and the TCRdb table lists in-frame clones only, not all of them. Seen here are about 100,000 clones, over 80% observed once, and the top ten hold 5.5%. Specimen: blood. Receptor source: a person aged 18-70 years in good health.

CDR3 amino acids: CASSWTSGGAAEQFF. The CDR3 DNA sequence: TGTGCCAGCAGCTGGACTAGCGGGGGGGCCGCTGAGCAGTTCTTC. J is TRBJ2-1 and V is TRBV7-7, with 15 bases fitting TRBD2. The CDR3 spans 15 residues. V trimming: 4 bases; J trimming: 9 bases; junction bases outside the gene matches: 4. Germline V gene lookup returns CDR1 SSHAT and CDR2 FNYEAQ (reference sequence). Full variable domain (outside the CDR3, taken from reference TRBV7-7 and TRBJ2-1): GAGVSQSPRYKVTKRGQDVTLRCDPISSHATLYWYQQALGQGPEFLTYFNYEAQPDKSGLPSDRFSAERPEGSISTLTIQRTEQRDSAMYRCASSWTSGGAAEQFFGPGTRLTVL.

The chain employs TRBV19 and TRBJ2-7; TRBD1 matches at 9 bases. The CDR3 contains 15 residues. Germline V gene lookup returns CDR1 LNHDA and CDR2 SQIVND (reference sequence). V lost 3 bases to trimming and J lost 3 bases; unmatched junction nucleotides: 6. This CDR3 is CASSMKGTGLYEQYF. In nucleotides, the CDR3 is TGTGCCAGTAGTATGAAGGGGACAGGGCTCTACGAGCAGTACTTC. Combining the CDR3 with reference TRBV19 and TRBJ2-7 gives the whole variable domain DGGITQSPKYLFRKEGQNVTLSCEQNLNHDAMYWYRQDPGQGLRLIYYSQIVNDFQKGDIAEGYSVSREKKESFPLTVTSAQKNPTAFYLCASSMKGTGLYEQYFGPGTRLTVT.

This chain links TRBV5-1 with TRBJ1-2, with D unresolved. Germline lookup yields CDR1 SGHRS and CDR2 YFSETQ. Between the trimmed V and J ends, which lost 0 bases and 8 bases, there was a span of 17 bases. This CDR3 spans 15 amino acids. The CDR3 DNA sequence: TGCGCCAGCAGCTTGGATGGAAGTTCGGCTAGGGGCTACACCTTC. Its translation is CASSLDGSSARGYTF.

This chain uses TRBV6-4 with TRBJ2-1, with 7 bases lining up with TRBD2. CDR1 MRHNA and CDR2 SNTAGT come from the germline V gene. CDR3 length: 12 amino acids. V lost 6 bases, J lost 11 bases, and 7 bases stayed unmatched. CDR3 region: CASRTSGGQQFF. CDR3 DNA sequence: TGTGCCAGCAGAACTTCGGGGGGACAGCAGTTCTTC.

The chain recombines TRBV30 with TRBJ1-5; tentative D call: TRBD1 (5 bases). CDR1 GTSNPN and CDR2 SVGIG come from the germline V gene (reference sequence). V lost 3 bases and J 0 bases, leaving 9 bases between the germline ends. There are 14 residues in the CDR3. CDR3 sequence (DNA): TGTGCCTGGAGCCAGGGAAATAGCAATCAGCCCCAGCATTTT. Translating it yields CAWSQGNSNQPQHF.

V and J are TRBV7-9 and TRBJ1-1; TRBD1 is a possible D gene (6 bases). The V end lost 1 base, the J end lost 4 bases, and 10 bases lay between the germline ends. The germline V gene has CDR1 SEHNR and CDR2 FQNEAQ (reference sequence). CDR3 size: 14 residues. This CDR3 is CASSLDAGATEAFF. CDR3 nucleotides: TGTGCCAGCAGCTTAGACGCAGGGGCCACTGAAGCTTTCTTT.

The chain employs TRBV6-5 and TRBJ2-6, with no clear D. This CDR3 has 13 amino acids. Germline CDR1 MNHEY, CDR2 SVGAGI. Deletions cut 7 bases from V and 3 bases from J, with 7 bases between. Written as DNA, the CDR3 is TGTGCCAGCACCCGGGTTGGGGCCAACGTCCTGACTTTC. Its protein is CASTRVGANVLTF.

This clone turned up a few times. The junction differs from germline at one of its ends, possibly a read error. The gene calls are TRBV7-9 and TRBJ1-2; no clear D gene. This CDR3 comprises 15 residues. The germline CDR1 and CDR2 sequences are SEHNR and FQNEAQ (reference sequence). The CDR3 here is CASSVAASSNYGYTF. The CDR3 DNA sequence: TGTGCCAGCAGCGTAGCTGCCAGTTCTAACTATGGCTACACCTTC.

The V gene is TRBV19, the J gene TRBJ2-7; D is perhaps TRBD1 (6 bases). This CDR3 spans 14 amino acids. Per germline, CDR1 LNHDA and CDR2 SQIVND (reference sequence). V lost 4 bases and J 5 bases, leaving 15 bases between the germline ends. In DNA form, the CDR3 reads TGTGCCAGTAGTAAGACAGGACTTTGGGACGAGCAGTACTTC. This translates into CASSKTGLWDEQYF.

V is TRBV15 and J is TRBJ1-4; possible D gene TRBD1, 5 bases. Trimming shortened V by 5 bases and J by 8 bases, and 15 bases separated the two germline ends. Germline lookup yields CDR1 LNHNV and CDR2 YYDKDF (reference sequence). CDR3 size: 14 residues. This CDR3 is CATSSPGLLEKLFF. CDR3 DNA: TGTGCCACCAGCTCGCCGGGACTCTTAGAAAAACTGTTTTTT.

The rearrangement links TRBV29-1 to TRBJ1-2, with 7 bases identical to TRBD1. CDR3 length equals 16 residues. Per germline, CDR1 SQVTM and CDR2 ANQGSEA. The junction had 13 bases not matched to a gene; V was cut back by 2 bases and J by 4 bases. For the CDR3, the DNA is TGCAGCGTTGAACCAGGTTCAGGGGGGTCCCTCTATGGCTACACCTTC. This gives the protein CSVEPGSGGSLYGYTF.

This rearrangement joins TRBV19 to TRBJ2-7; 11 bases align to TRBD1. Losses at the gene ends were 9 bases for V and 5 bases for J; bases not matched to a gene: 9. The CDR3 is 14 residues long. Germline V gene lookup returns CDR1 LNHDA and CDR2 SQIVND (reference sequence). Here the CDR3 DNA reads TGTGCCAGCACCAGCGGACAGGGGGCGGACGAGCAGTACTTC. It translates to CASTSGQGADEQYF.

This clone was seen once. The genes are TRBV11-1 and TRBJ2-7; 14 positions match TRBD2. CDR3 length: 15 amino acids. After removal of 3 bases from V and 4 bases from J, the junction contained 2 bases not matched to a gene. Germline CDR1 reads SGHAT; CDR2 reads FQDESV (reference sequence). CDR3 amino acids: CASSFGTSGSYEQYF. The CDR3, as DNA: TGTGCCAGCAGCTTCGGGACTAGCGGGAGTTACGAGCAGTACTTC. The complete variable domain, with remaining parts taken from reference TRBV11-1 and TRBJ2-7, reads EAEVAQSPRYKITEKSQAVAFWCDPISGHATLYWYRQILGQGPELLVQFQDESVVDDSQLPKDRFSAERLKGVDSTLKIQPAELGDSAMYLCASSFGTSGSYEQYFGPGTRLTVT.

With respect to this clone: Other DNA sequences in the sample encode the same CDR3. V is TRBV30 and J is TRBJ2-5, with 8 bases fitting TRBD2. The CDR3 extends over 13 amino acids. The germline V gene has CDR1 GTSNPN and CDR2 SVGIG (reference sequence). V lost 1 base to trimming and J lost 4 bases; unmatched junction nucleotides: 2. CDR3 nucleotide sequence: TGTGCCTGGAGTGGTCTAGCGGGAGAGACCCAGTACTTC. Protein product: CAWSGLAGETQYF.

The chain recombines TRBV7-9 with TRBJ1-2; weak D call: TRBD1 (6 bases). This CDR3 is 14 amino acids long. Trimming shortened V by 5 bases and J by 2 bases, and 12 bases separated the two germline ends. Germline V gives CDR1 SEHNR, CDR2 FQNEAQ (reference sequence). CDR3 sequence (DNA): TGTGCCAGCAGCCGGGACACCATGAACTATGGCTACACCTTC. Translation gives CASSRDTMNYGYTF. The entire variable domain, with the rest obtained from reference TRBV7-9 and TRBJ1-2, is as follows: DTGVSQNPRHKITKRGQNVTFRCDPISEHNRLYWYRQTLGQGPEFLTYFQNEAQLEKSRLLSDRFSAERPKGSFSTLEIQRTEQGDSAMYLCASSRDTMNYGYTFGSGTRLTVV.

The chain has TRBV6-6 and TRBJ1-5; no reliable D call. The CDR3 has 13 amino acids. CDR1 MNHNY and CDR2 SVGAGI come from the germline V gene (reference sequence). Trimming stripped 8 bases from V and 0 bases from J, with 8 bases between. CDR3 nucleotide sequence: TGTGCCAGCCAGCAGAGTAGCAATCAGCCCCAGCATTTT. Translation gives CASQQSSNQPQHF.

In DNA, the CDR3 is TGTGCCACCTCCGGGAATCGGAACACTGAAGCTTTCTTT. It is translated as CATSGNRNTEAFF. The chain couples TRBV7-8 to TRBJ1-1, with D unresolved. The CDR3 loop spans 13 amino acids. V was cut by 10 bases and J by 1 base, with 13 bases left in between. The V gene's germline CDR1 is SGHVS and CDR2 FQNEAQ.

This clone has a handful of counts. J is TRBJ1-4 and V is TRBV10-3; maybe TRBD1 (6 bases). V was clipped by 6 bases and J by 5 bases, with 13 bases between them. The CDR3 contains 14 residues. Germline V gene sequence: CDR1 ENHRY, CDR2 SYGVKD. The CDR3 sequence is CAIRGGGENEKLFF. As DNA, the CDR3 is TGTGCCATCAGGGGAGGGGGGGAAAATGAAAAACTGTTTTTT.

V and J are TRBV12-5 and TRBJ1-1; TRBD1 matches 8 bases. CDR1 and CDR2 (germline): LGHNT, FRNRAP. J was trimmed by 0 bases and V by 0 bases; bases with no gene match: 9. The CDR3 has 18 residues. CDR3 amino acids: CASGLVPRGLRMNTEAFF. As DNA, the CDR3 is TGTGCTAGTGGTTTGGTACCCAGGGGGCTCCGGATGAACACTGAAGCTTTCTTT.

The V and J genes are TRBV6-4 and TRBJ1-5; weak D call: TRBD1 (5 bases). The V gene's germline CDR1 is MRHNA and CDR2 SNTAGT. The CDR3 extends over 18 amino acids. Trimming stripped 4 bases from V and 0 bases from J, with 19 bases between. CDR3 amino acids: CASSVKFRAPFSNQPQHF. In DNA, the CDR3 is TGTGCCAGCAGTGTAAAATTCAGGGCTCCCTTTAGCAATCAGCCCCAGCATTTT.

The chain couples TRBV19 to TRBJ2-2, with D tentatively TRBD2 (6 bases). The CDR3 spans 15 residues. Germline V gene data show CDR1 as LNHDA and CDR2 as SQIVND (reference sequence). Trimming shortened V by 4 bases and J by 0 bases, and 9 bases separated the two germline ends. The DNA of the CDR3 is TGTGCCAGTAGTAGGGGACTGCCGAACACCGGGGAGCTGTTTTTT. Translating it yields CASSRGLPNTGELFF.

The chain carries TRBV12-5 and TRBJ1-2, with D maybe TRBD1 (6 bases). Germline V gene sequence: CDR1 LGHNT, CDR2 FRNRAP. Trimming stripped 3 bases from V and 4 bases from J, with 9 bases between. The CDR3 loop spans 13 amino acids. The CDR3 region is CASGFRGLYGYTF. The CDR3 DNA follows: TGTGCTAGTGGTTTTCGGGGGCTCTATGGCTACACCTTC.

This clone was observed a few times. In DNA, the CDR3 is TGCGCCAGCAGTGTAGACAGGGGCCGAGGCTACACCTTC. This codes for CASSVDRGRGYTF. The V call is TRBV10-2, the J call TRBJ1-2, with 8 bases identical to TRBD1. This CDR3 contains 13 residues. The V gene's germline CDR1 is WSHSY and CDR2 SAAADI. V was clipped by 4 bases and J by 8 bases; unmatched bases: 6.

In nucleotides, the CDR3 is TGTGCCAGCAGCTTAGGGGATTCACGGTCTGGAGGGTACGAGCAGTACTTC. Residues: CASSLGDSRSGGYEQYF. V gene TRBV13 combines with J gene TRBJ2-7; D is possibly TRBD2 (6 bases). The V end was cut by 0 bases, the J end by 4 bases, with 19 bases between. CDR1 is PRHDT and CDR2 is FYEKMQ in the germline V gene (reference sequence). The length of the CDR3 is 17 residues.

The CDR3 loop reads CASSPPGHRASEQYF. The CDR3 DNA sequence: TGTGCCAGTAGTCCCCCGGGACACAGAGCGAGTGAGCAGTACTTC. The chain couples TRBV19 to TRBJ2-7; tentative D call: TRBD1 (6 bases). The germline V and J ends were trimmed by 5 bases and 7 bases, with 21 bases remaining between them. This CDR3 spans 15 amino acids. Germline V CDR1 and CDR2: LNHDA, SQIVND (reference sequence).

The chain joins TRBV23-1 to TRBJ1-2; the match to TRBD1 covers 7 bases. TRBV23-1 is filed as an ORF, its function uncertain. The CDR3 totals 15 residues. Trimming cost V 11 bases and J 3 bases; bases outside gene matches: 15. CDR3 sequence reads: CAGQFDREKDYGYTF. For the CDR3, the DNA is TGCGCCGGCCAATTCGACAGGGAGAAAGACTATGGCTACACCTTC.

The chain links TRBV4-1 to TRBJ2-7; no clear D gene. Per germline, CDR1 MGHRA and CDR2 YSYEKL. The CDR3 covers 17 residues. With 1 base removed from V and 0 bases from J, the gap between germline ends came to 16 bases. This CDR3 reads CASSQAPGRRSSYEQYF. CDR3 coding DNA: TGCGCCAGCAGCCAAGCTCCGGGCCGCAGGAGCTCCTACGAGCAGTACTTC.

The chain couples TRBV19 to TRBJ2-5; 13 nucleotides align to TRBD2. The CDR3 extends over 16 amino acids. The V and J ends lost 5 bases and 0 bases, in that order; junction bases with no gene match: 3. The germline V gene encodes CDR1 LNHDA and CDR2 SQIVND (reference sequence). In nucleotides, the CDR3 is TGTGCCAGTAGTCTACTAGCGGGAGGGTACCAAGAGACCCAGTACTTC. This codes for CASSLLAGGYQETQYF.

This clone was detected only a few times. The chain links TRBV10-3 to TRBJ1-2, with unresolved D. This CDR3 comprises 13 residues. Germline V gives CDR1 ENHRY, CDR2 SYGVKD. V shed 4 bases and J shed 7 bases, with 13 bases lying between them. The CDR3: CAISGDLAGGYTF. The CDR3 DNA reads as TGTGCCATCAGTGGCGACTTGGCGGGTGGCTACACCTTC.

This chain joins TRBV2 and TRBJ2-3; TRBD2 is a possible D gene (6 bases). The ends were cut back, 3 bases at V and 3 bases at J, with 13 bases in the middle. This CDR3 is built from 15 residues. Germline values: CDR1 SNHLY, CDR2 FYNNEI. CDR3 protein: CASSETRGSTDTQYF. The CDR3 DNA reads TGTGCCAGCAGTGAGACACGGGGGAGTACAGATACGCAGTATTTT.

The chain combines TRBV29-1 with TRBJ1-1; possible D gene TRBD1, 5 bases. Trimming left V 2 bases short and J 10 bases short, with 17 bases between. The length of the CDR3 is 13 residues. Germline V gene lookup returns CDR1 SQVTM and CDR2 ANQGSEA. As DNA, the CDR3 is TGCAGCGTTGAACCGGGGGAGGGTAGGGCAGCTTTCTTT. It is translated as CSVEPGEGRAAFF.

This chain connects TRBV15 to TRBJ1-1, with D tentatively TRBD1 (6 bases). Trimming removed 8 bases from V and 10 bases from J, with 26 bases in between. The CDR3 runs to 15 residues. Germline V lookup: CDR1 LNHNV, CDR2 YYDKDF (reference sequence). In DNA, the CDR3 is TGTGCCACCTCCTTATCCACAGGGAAGCGATTTGGAGCTTTCTTT. It codes for CATSLSTGKRFGAFF. The full variable domain, in which reference TRBV15 and TRBJ1-1 provide the parts outside the CDR3, is DAMVIQNPRYQVTQFGKPVTLSCSQTLNHNVMYWYQQKSSQAPKLLFHYYDKDFNNEADTPDNFQSRRPNTSFCFLDIRSPGLGDTAMYLCATSLSTGKRFGAFFGQGTRLTVV.